The TCR beta chain described here comes from a study of CD8+ T cells in alopecia areata. At the level of the study: Treated patients were given 5 to 10 mg oral tofacitinib twice daily.

Sequencing relied on a cDNA template that was reverse transcribed from extracted RNA. TCRdb's table, derived via immunoSEQ multiplex PCR, lists solely in-frame clones and lacks some. The top ten hold around a tenth of the sample, which has some 190,000 clones, 51% seen once. A note on this clone: As yet, its antigen is unknown.

J lost 4 bases, V lost 0 bases, and 2 bases had no gene match. This CDR3 is built from 14 residues. Germline V gene lookup returns CDR1 MGHRA and CDR2 YSYEKL. Study-wide points: Clonality exceeded that of normal scalp in lesional scalp, most notably in alopecia totalis/universalis. Sequence data from scalp samples additionally include resident alphabeta T cells of normal skin.

Treatment given: oral pan-JAK inhibitor, 5-10 mg twice daily. Sorted out of PBMCs were CD4+ T cells and CD8+ T cells. This chain joins TRBV4-1 and TRBJ1-2; 7 nucleotides line up with TRBD1. The source material was CD8+ T cells sorted from blood, sampled around week 52, from a patient treated with tofacitinib. This receptor was identified in a human donor with alopecia areata. The CDR3 protein is CASSQERTGYGYTF. The CDR3 nucleotides are TGCGCCAGCAGCCAAGAACGGACAGGCTATGGCTACACCTTC.